This T cell receptor beta chain was observed in a study of cytomegalovirus exposure and HLA in healthy donors (dated by TCRdb to 2015 to 2018). For the wider study: An earlier analysis of some 600 of the donors reported over 250 Gb of sequence data and 117 million unique TCR beta sequences obtained from about 170 million T cells. An early release that covered more than 550 HLA-typed donors contained about 300 gigabases of sequencing data and about 93 million unique TCR sequences. In a later analysis, previously published TCR beta repertoires from 550 to 750 donors were re-analyzed and high-resolution HLA genotyping was added so that TCR occurrence patterns could be studied. On average, over 200,000 unique TCR beta nucleotide sequences were sequenced per donor among 398 genotyped donors of the cohort, with roughly 20% of those sequences being non-productive. The study aimed to test whether cataloging public T cell receptors could reveal signatures of past pathogen exposure. Using immunosequencing, the study profiled T cell repertoires from 640 or so subjects and related those repertoires to cytomegalovirus serostatus. The number of typed donors differed by locus: about 620-630 for A, B, C, DRB1 and DQB1; approximately 540 for DQA1; 606 for DPA1; and 400 to 480 for DPB1. A later genetic analysis used genome-wide SNP genotypes for 398 of the 666 donors, treating that subset as a discovery cohort. To predict cytomegalovirus infection status, the study combined high-throughput TCR immunosequencing, statistical association of individual TCRs with disease status, and machine learning. Because of strong linkage in the cohort, 4 to 6 DR-DQ haplotypes were treated as single units for association and clustering. In addition to the first cohort of 666 subjects, a separate validation cohort of over 90 different subjects was used. Rather than drawing on any new phenotypic data, the later analysis identified candidate immune exposures from TCR beta sequences and the way those sequences occurred across donors. Donor age, sex, ethnicity and CMV serostatus were collected together with the repertoire data. An earlier analysis of some 600 of the donors applied high-throughput TCR beta sequencing to assess whether each TCR beta V gene segment acted as functional or pseudogenic. All discovery cohort repertoires had been generated using a single sequencing platform. Among the approximately 430 genotyped donors, around 81% belonged to the genetic ancestry cluster associated with self-reported Caucasian donors. HLA typing included class I and class II loci at four-digit resolution.

Library preparation was by the immunoSEQ multiplex PCR assay. For the multiplex PCR, a mixture combining 60 forward primers for TCR Vbeta segments and 13 reverse primers for TCR Jbeta segments was used. A multiplex PCR assay on genomic DNA amplified the CDR3 region of rearranged TCR beta genes. The amplified TCR beta libraries were sequenced on the Illumina HiSeq System as 87-base-pair reads. The authors' analysis ran thus. A later analysis tallied around 80 million unique TCR beta chains across the 650 to 750 repertoires, and around 9.9 million of those chains were shared by two or more donors. A nearest-neighbor algorithm error-corrected the raw reads and collapsed the reads into unique sequences, merging closely related sequences to remove PCR and sequencing errors. To assign V, D and J gene segments, CDR3 sequences were aligned to IMGT reference sequences. For a sequence to be retained, a match of at least six nucleotides was required to both a V gene segment and a J gene segment. A rearrangement counted as productive if the CDR3 had no stop codons and remained in frame with V and J, and every other rearrangement counted as non-productive. CDR3 was defined by IMGT convention, running from the second conserved V-encoded cysteine to the conserved J-encoded phenylalanine. Sequences without an unambiguous match to a single V gene segment were excluded from the earlier analysis of several hundred of the donors. In an earlier analysis of approximately 560 of the donors, a V segment was called functional when productive rearrangements were above 56.7%, and segregating when the standard deviation between donors exceeded 5%. A statistical classification framework was built to diagnose cytomegalovirus status from the catalog of TCR beta chain sequences. In a later analysis, V and J genes were assigned by comparing TCR nucleotide sequences against IMGT/GENE-DB human TR gene sequences. Using the TCRdist pipeline, a later analysis assigned CDR3 sequences along with most-parsimonious VDJ recombination scenarios. In a later analysis, each TCR beta chain was defined by its CDR3 amino acid sequence together with its V-gene family, and reads lacking a unique V-gene family were excluded. To address suspected cross-contamination and a sequencing artifact, a later analysis removed around 590 highly shared, low-generation-probability nucleotide sequences. For each public chain, a later analysis derived a clonal expansion index from normalized ranks of inferred template counts within each repertoire. In a later analysis, generation probabilities were computed using a VDJ recombination model fitted to out-of-frame rearrangements, and the results were checked against IGoR. Hypergeometric tests were used in a later analysis to score TCR-TCR, TCR-HLA and TCR-CMV co-occurrence, with a repertoire-size bias correction applied to the TCR pairs. In a later analysis, false discovery rates were estimated by permuting HLA or CMV assignments 20 times. In a later analysis, co-occurring TCRs were grouped using DBSCAN, and TCRdist sequence similarity was added for clustering within HLA-allele-positive subsets. Repertoires with fewer than 30,000 or more than 120,000 public chains were left out of co-occurrence clustering, as were five repertoires with anomalous nucleotide sharing. Here the immuneACCESS table is served through TCRdb, limited to in-frame sequences with V and J called. Missing clones are a known gap in these copies; in checked studies unresolved V genes cover under half, and the rest lacks a known reason. The V and J calls and clone size come from that table; D and trimming were worked out from the DNA. The sample yields roughly 240,000 clones; 82% were counted once. 5% to 6% of the sample is in the top ten clones.

Note on this clone: The target of this receptor is not known. No much larger clone is present one base from it, and per-base qualities are unavailable.

General conclusions and limits of the study: Linkage disequilibrium might explain the correlated functional status among segregating V segments, but an unknown experimental factor could not be ruled out. The study listed 164 TCR beta chains as associated with cytomegalovirus. Three of the identified cytomegalovirus-associated TCR beta chains were confirmed in vitro to be specific for cytomegalovirus antigens. When HLA alleles, especially DR and DQ, strongly co-occurred, TCR associations were difficult to assign to individual alleles. Roughly uniform sequencing depth across donors was assumed in presence/absence analyses, although this assumption may not hold. A group of highly shared sequence variants was considered likely to be a technical artifact of the sequencing pipeline. In this cohort, only TCR beta chains were sequenced, and detectable features were limited by the absence of alpha or paired-chain data. A later genetic analysis reported fewer N-insertions in productive TCRs among donors in an Asian-associated ancestry cluster than the roughly 720-donor mean. In a later analysis, TCR association rates were found to vary across HLA loci, with the most associated TCRs seen for DRB1 alleles and the fewest for HLA-C alleles. A further reported finding was that TCR beta sequences accurately predicted the HLA-A and HLA-B alleles for most subjects in the first cohort. In a later genetic analysis, a missense DCLRE1C variant was associated with V-gene and J-gene trimming of TCR beta chains, and the association was replicated in an independent cohort. Because HLA typing was unavailable for some donors at each locus, only the typed subset was used in association tests. The earlier analysis of approximately 540 of the donors excluded over 15 rarely observed V segments, including chromosome 9 orphons, because counts were too low. A later analysis found that HLA-associated TCR beta chains were more clonally expanded and had lower generation probabilities than equally common non-associated chains. In an earlier analysis of some 550 of the donors, most TCR beta V segments were observed in productive rearrangements about 90% or about 30% of the time, broadly matching IMGT annotations. According to a later analysis, most CMV-associated TCR beta chains appeared to be HLA-restricted, and the HLA associations seemed to be driven largely by CMV exposure. A later analysis reported that several top co-occurrence clusters appeared linked to parvovirus B19, influenza, CMV and Epstein-Barr virus. Cytomegalovirus status was reported to be diagnosed by the classifier with high specificity and sensitivity in both the original and validation cohorts. While some public TCRs were present in many individuals, most TCR sequences turned up only very rarely across donors. Immune exposure information for the cohort was limited to CMV serostatus. According to the authors, the approach could potentially be generalized to other disease states and immunological phenotypes. Specific HLA alleles were associated with 18,000 or so TCR beta sequences at a false discovery rate of 0.05 in a later analysis.

The cohort comprised 710 or so healthy bone marrow donors. At the time of sampling, all cohort members were nominally healthy, though unrecorded immune exposures were likely present. The donor tested CMV seropositive, placing the donor among the approximately 310 seropositive members of the cohort. A peripheral blood sample was provided by each donor, and peripheral blood mononuclear cells were used for TCR beta sequencing. Genomic DNA extraction from the blood cell samples was performed with the Qiagen DNeasy Blood Extraction Kit. This TCR was recovered from a woman aged 40 to 49 in good health and CMV-seropositive. Sequencing was performed on PBMCs.

DNA sequence: TGTGCCAGCAGTTTTTTCTCCCTAGATAGCTCCTACGAGCAGTACTTC. The translation is CASSFFSLDSSYEQYF. The chain joins TRBV27 to TRBJ2-7, with no D gene named confidently. The CDR3 runs 16 amino acids, cysteine and phenylalanine included. Of all the DNA, just the CDR3 is kept, 48 bases in frame from base 1. V is shortened by 3 bases, J by 0 bases, and the region joining them spans 15 bases. CDR1 and CDR2, looked up from the germline V gene (reference sequence), are MNHEY and SMNVEV.